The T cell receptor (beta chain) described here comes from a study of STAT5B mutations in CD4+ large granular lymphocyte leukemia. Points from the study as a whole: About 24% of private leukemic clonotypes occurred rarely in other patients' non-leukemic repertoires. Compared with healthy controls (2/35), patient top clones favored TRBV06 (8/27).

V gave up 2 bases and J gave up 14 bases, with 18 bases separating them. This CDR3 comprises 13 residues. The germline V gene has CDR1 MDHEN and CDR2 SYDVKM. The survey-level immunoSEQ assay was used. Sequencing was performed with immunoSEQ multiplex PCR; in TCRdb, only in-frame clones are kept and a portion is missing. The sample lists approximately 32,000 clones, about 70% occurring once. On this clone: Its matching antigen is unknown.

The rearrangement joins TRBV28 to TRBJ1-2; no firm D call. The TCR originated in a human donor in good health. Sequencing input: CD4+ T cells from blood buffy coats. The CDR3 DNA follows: TGTGCCAGCAGTTTAAACCTGGCCTTGTTTGGGACCTTC. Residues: CASSLNLALFGTF.